This record concerns one T cell receptor beta chain sequence. V lost 6 bases, J lost 4 bases, and 15 bases lay in between. The CDR3 covers 15 residues. Germline V gives CDR1 MNHEY, CDR2 SMNVEV (reference sequence). This sample was included in a study of T cell changes during pregnancy in multiple sclerosis. Libraries were prepared by immunoSEQ multiplex PCR; TCRdb keeps only in-frame clonotypes and omits some of them. The table has some 40,000 clones, around 90% seen once. The TCR comes from a female donor in good health, enrolled as a control in a pregnancy study. Sequencing used CD4+ T cells from peripheral blood mononuclear cells, obtained in the third trimester of pregnancy. The J gene is TRBJ2-2, the V gene TRBV27, with a tentative D call TRBD1 (6 bases). This CDR3 is CASRKSGVSTGELFF. DNA of the CDR3: TGTGCCAGCAGAAAGTCAGGGGTGTCCACCGGGGAGCTGTTTTTT.